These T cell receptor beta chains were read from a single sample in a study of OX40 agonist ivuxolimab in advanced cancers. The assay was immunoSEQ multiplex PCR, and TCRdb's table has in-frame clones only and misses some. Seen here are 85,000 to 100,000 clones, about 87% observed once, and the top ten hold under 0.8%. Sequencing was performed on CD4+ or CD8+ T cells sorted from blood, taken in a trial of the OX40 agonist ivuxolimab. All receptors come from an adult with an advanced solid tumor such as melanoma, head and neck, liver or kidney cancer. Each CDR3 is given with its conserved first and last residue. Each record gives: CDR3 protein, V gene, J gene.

cdr3_aa: CASSLERSYGYTF
v_call: TRBV5-8
j_call: TRBJ1-2

cdr3_aa: CASSLTQLDNSPLHF
v_call: TRBV7-2
j_call: TRBJ1-6

cdr3_aa: CASSLSRDRPITEAFF
v_call: TRBV7-9
j_call: TRBJ1-1

cdr3_aa: CASSTNRRSYNEQFF
v_call: TRBV6-5
j_call: TRBJ2-1

cdr3_aa: CASRQNTEAFF
v_call: TRBV28
j_call: TRBJ1-1

cdr3_aa: CASSLTTGGNYGYTF
v_call: TRBV5-4
j_call: TRBJ1-2

cdr3_aa: CASGMTENYGYTF
v_call: TRBV28
j_call: TRBJ1-2

cdr3_aa: CASSLAPGGAPRTQYF
v_call: TRBV7-8
j_call: TRBJ2-5

cdr3_aa: CASSLQGEGGRTPLHF
v_call: TRBV9
j_call: TRBJ1-6

cdr3_aa: CASSVGESPLHF
v_call: TRBV9
j_call: TRBJ1-6